A single sample gave rise to the 16 T cell receptor beta chains below, sequenced in a study of blood T cell repertoires in COVID-19. This table comes from immunoSEQ multiplex PCR, and its TCRdb copy is limited to in-frame clones, with some not included. The sample includes over 200,000 clones, 80% to 85% seen only once; the top ten take approximately 4.8%. Sequencing was performed on peripheral blood. These receptors came from a man between 50 and 59 years old with active or convalescent COVID-19.

The V call is TRBV6-5, the J call TRBJ2-7; no definite D call. The CDR3 totals 11 residues. The germline CDR1 and CDR2 sequences are MNHEY and SVGAGI. V was pared by 8 bases and J by 4 bases, with 9 bases between. The CDR3 here is CASQDVYEQYF. The CDR3 coding sequence is TGTGCCAGCCAGGATGTGTACGAGCAGTACTTC.

The V gene is TRBV5-1, the J gene TRBJ2-3, with TRBD2 identical over 10 bases. Trimming at V came to 0 bases and at J to 2 bases, leaving 6 bases not matched to a gene. Germline V CDR1 and CDR2: SGHRS, YFSETQ. The CDR3 sequence is 17 residues long. CDR3 loop: CASSLEPSGGLTDTQYF. In DNA form, the CDR3 reads TGCGCCAGCAGCTTGGAGCCTAGCGGGGGTCTCACAGATACGCAGTATTTT.

This clone occurred once. The V gene is TRBV7-2, the J gene TRBJ1-2; 8 bases line up with TRBD1. Trimming took 5 bases from V and 5 from J; bases not matched to a gene: 10. This CDR3 is 15 amino acids long. CDR1 and CDR2 from the germline V gene are SGHTA and FQGNSA. DNA for the CDR3: TGTGCCAGCAGCCCCCAGGGGGCGCCGGGGTATGGCTACACCTTC. It is translated as CASSPQGAPGYGYTF.

This clone was observed at least ten times. The genes are TRBV5-1 and TRBJ1-2; the match to TRBD1 covers 9 bases. Germline CDR1 SGHRS, CDR2 YFSETQ. J was trimmed by 3 bases and V by 3 bases; bases with no gene match: 12. The CDR3 is 17 residues long. DNA of the CDR3: TGCGCCAGCAGCTGGGGGACAGGGAAGATAGAGGACTATGGCTACACCTTC. It codes for CASSWGTGKIEDYGYTF.

The V call is TRBV10-3, the J call TRBJ1-3; TRBD1 aligns across 8 bases. The CDR3 is made up of 16 amino acids. V shed 6 bases, J shed 2 bases, and the junction held 9 bases outside the gene matches. CDR1 and CDR2 from the germline V gene are ENHRY and SYGVKD. CDR3 region: CAIRPGTGSPGNTIYF. The DNA for the CDR3 is TGTGCCATCAGACCCGGGACAGGCAGCCCTGGAAACACCATATATTTT.

This rearrangement joins TRBV3-1 (or the pseudogene TRBV3-2) to TRBJ1-4; 7 bases are a match to TRBD1. Losses at the gene ends were 1 base for V and 8 bases for J; bases not matched to a gene: 4. Germline V gene data show CDR1 as LGHDT and CDR2 as YNNKEL (reference sequence). The CDR3 contains 14 residues. The CDR3 here is CASSQATGIEKLFF. Written as DNA, the CDR3 is TGTGCCAGCAGCCAAGCGACAGGGATCGAAAAACTGTTTTTT.

This clone was observed a handful of times. The chain uses TRBV19 and TRBJ1-1, with 7 bases that match TRBD1. CDR1 is LNHDA, CDR2 SQIVND, per germline (reference sequence). This CDR3 region has 14 residues. Trimming removed 7 bases from V and 1 base from J; junction bases left unmatched: 6. The DNA for the CDR3 is TGTGCCAGTAAGACAGGGTGGGAGAACACTGAAGCTTTCTTT. Translated, it gives CASKTGWENTEAFF.

This clone was picked up a small number of times. The chain links TRBV27 to TRBJ2-3; 8 nucleotides align to TRBD1. This CDR3 has 15 amino acids. V lost 6 bases to trimming and J lost 0 bases; unmatched junction nucleotides: 5. Per germline, CDR1 MNHEY and CDR2 SMNVEV (reference sequence). DNA of the CDR3: TGTGCCAGCAGCATGACAGGGGCTAGCACAGATACGCAGTATTTT. This sequence encodes CASSMTGASTDTQYF.

The J gene is TRBJ2-1, the V gene TRBV11-2, with D perhaps TRBD2 (5 bases). Trimming removed 5 bases at V and 6 bases at J, with 17 bases between. CDR1 and CDR2 (germline): SGHAT, FQNNGV. The CDR3 sequence is 15 residues long. The CDR3 loop is CASSLRGLSANEQFF. The CDR3 coding sequence is TGTGCCAGCAGCCTACGTGGACTGTCTGCCAATGAGCAGTTCTTC.

This clone was observed a single time. CDR3 region: CASSPEGQDYQPQHF. CDR3 nucleotides: TGTGCCAGCAGTCCCGAGGGACAAGACTATCAGCCCCAGCATTTT. The rearrangement uses TRBV6-6 and TRBJ1-5; possible D gene TRBD1, 6 bases. Germline V gene sequence: CDR1 MNHNY, CDR2 SVGAGI (reference sequence). This CDR3 comprises 15 residues. The V end was cut by 5 bases, the J end by 5 bases, with 16 bases between.

CDR3: CASSLVPRGGNYGYTF. Written as DNA, the CDR3 is TGTGCCAGCAGCTTAGTTCCCAGGGGAGGGAACTATGGCTACACCTTC. The chain links TRBV7-2 to TRBJ1-2; D may be TRBD1 (6 bases). The CDR3 is made up of 16 amino acids. Between the trimmed V and J ends, which lost 1 base and 2 bases, there was a span of 14 bases. CDR1 is SGHTA and CDR2 is FQGNSA in the germline V gene.

The chain has TRBV5-8 and TRBJ1-1; 7 bases are shared with TRBD1. V trimming: 4 bases; J trimming: 1 base; junction bases outside the gene matches: 4. CDR3 size: 14 residues. CDR1 is SGHTS, CDR2 YDEGEE, per germline. CDR3 residues: CASSPGQENTEAFF. CDR3 sequence (DNA): TGTGCCAGCAGCCCCGGACAGGAGAACACTGAAGCTTTCTTT. Full variable domain (rest looked up from reference TRBV5-8 and TRBJ1-1): EAGVTQSPTHLIKTRGQQATLRCSPISGHTSVYWYQQALGLGLQFLLWYDEGEERNRGNFPPRFSGRQFPNYSSELNVNALELEDSALYLCASSPGQENTEAFFGQGTRLTVV.

The chain links TRBV9 to TRBJ1-3; TRBD1 is a possible D gene (5 bases). The CDR3 is made up of 14 amino acids. V lost 7 bases to trimming and J lost 0 bases, with 11 bases between them. The V gene's germline CDR1 is SGDLS and CDR2 YYNGEE. This chain's CDR3 is CASDLTDSGNTIYF. The CDR3 region has the DNA TGTGCCAGCGATCTGACAGACTCTGGAAACACCATATATTTT.

The chain couples TRBV29-1 to TRBJ2-4; 9 bases are shared with TRBD1. CDR1 is SQVTM, CDR2 ANQGSEA, per germline. The CDR3 loop spans 14 amino acids. V trimming: 6 bases; J trimming: 0 bases; junction bases outside the gene matches: 3. The CDR3 DNA follows: TGCAGCGTCGGACAGGGGCTAGCCAAAAACATTCAGTACTTC. This encodes CSVGQGLAKNIQYF. Together with reference TRBV29-1 and TRBJ2-4, the CDR3 gives the full variable domain: SAVISQKPSRDICQRGTSLTIQCQVDSQVTMMFWYRQQPGQSLTLIATANQGSEATYESGFVIDKFPISRPNLTFSTLTVSNMSPEDSSIYLCSVGQGLAKNIQYFGAGTRLSVL.

J is TRBJ2-1 and V is TRBV9, with D possibly TRBD2 on 5 matching bases. The germline V and J ends were trimmed by 4 bases and 5 bases, with 16 bases remaining between them. Germline lookup yields CDR1 SGDLS and CDR2 YYNGEE. The length of the CDR3 is 15 residues. Written as DNA, the CDR3 is TGTGCCAGCAGCTCGGGGTCCCTGCTTGACAATGAGCAGTTCTTC. This encodes CASSSGSLLDNEQFF.

This rearrangement joins TRBV5-1 to TRBJ1-4; weak D call: TRBD1 (5 bases). Germline CDR1 is SGHRS and CDR2 is YFSETQ. CDR3 length: 14 residues. Trimming removed 0 bases from V and 7 bases from J, with 10 bases in between. The CDR3 coding sequence is TGCGCCAGCAGCTTGGAAGGGGTGGCTGAAAAACTGTTTTTT. This sequence encodes CASSLEGVAEKLFF.